This TCR beta chain was captured in a study of blood T cell repertoires in COVID-19. Overall study: The study drew acute and convalescent COVID-19 samples from the United States, Italy and Spain. The analysed material was cDNA or gDNA that came from T cells, B-cell-depleted T cells, or PBMCs.

As handled by the study authors: Amplification of reference gene primers was used by the study to estimate nucleated cell counts. Repertoires were generated with immunoSEQ multiplex PCR, while TCRdb's copy carries only in-frame clones and drops some. D and trimming were read from the DNA, whereas the V and J calls and clone size are those reported in that table. Of 95,000 to 150,000 clones listed, around 80% are singletons. The CDR3 spans 14 residues. CDR1 is MNHEY, CDR2 SVGEGT, per germline. Trimming took 1 base from V and 5 from J, leaving 11 bases between them. This clone turned up a few times. The source material was peripheral blood. The receptor was isolated from a man aged 80 or over with active or convalescent COVID-19. V usage is TRBV6-2 or TRBV6-3 and J usage is TRBJ1-1, with a weak D call TRBD1 (5 bases). CDR3 sequence (DNA): TGTGCCAGCAGTTACTTGTCAGGGAGGACTGAAGCTTTCTTT. Encoded protein: CASSYLSGRTEAFF.